The T cell receptor (beta chain) described here comes from a study of blood T cells in healthy people across ages. The germline gives CDR1 MNHEY, CDR2 SMNVEV (reference sequence). V lost 9 bases to trimming and J lost 10 bases, with 21 bases between them. This CDR3 has 13 amino acids. Alongside a J-beta primer mix, a sample-barcoded 5' primer served in a second PCR lasting roughly 7 to 11 cycles. MiXCR, run by TCRdb on the 5' RACE reads, gives a single entry per CDR3 protein. The table records about 930,000 distinct CDR3 sequences, just under 30% of them present only once. The sample was also reused in another study, on T cells of mothers and their children.

The sample comprised blood. This clonotype originated in a woman aged 40 to 50 in good health. The chain uses TRBV27 and TRBJ1-2; tentative D call: TRBD1 (6 bases). In nucleotides, the CDR3 is TGTGCCAGTAGGTCTAGCAGGGGAGGTGACTACACCTTC. It is translated as CASRSSRGGDYTF.